These 28 T cell receptor beta chains were all obtained from the same sample, sequenced in a study of cytomegalovirus exposure and HLA in healthy donors. PCR was performed using 60 Vbeta and 13 Jbeta primers. The data were produced by immunoSEQ multiplex PCR, yet TCRdb's version contains in-frame clones alone and is incomplete. The table shows tens of thousands of clones, with approximately 84% occurring only once. The sample taken for sequencing was PBMCs. These receptors all stem from a young woman in good health and CMV-seropositive.

V usage is TRBV5-6 and J usage is TRBJ1-1, with TRBD1 matching 7 bases. Germline loops: CDR1 SGHDT, CDR2 YYEEEE. This CDR3 contains 13 residues. V dropped 4 bases and J dropped 4; count of bases not matched to a gene: 4. CDR3 nucleotide sequence: TGTGCCAGCAGCAGGGGGCGAGTCACTGAAGCTTTCTTT. It encodes CASSRGRVTEAFF.

The chain combines TRBV5-1 with TRBJ2-1; tentative D call: TRBD2 (5 bases). The CDR3 sequence is 16 residues long. V was clipped by 5 bases and J by 0 bases, with 15 bases between them. Germline values: CDR1 SGHRS, CDR2 YFSETQ. CDR3 nucleotide sequence: TGCGCCAGCAGACGGGGTGGGTCTAGCTCCTACAATGAGCAGTTCTTC. The encoded protein is CASRRGGSSSYNEQFF.

This clone was detected once. The chain carries TRBV7-3 and TRBJ2-3; tentatively, D is TRBD2 (6 bases). Per germline, CDR1 SGHTA and CDR2 FQGTGA. The CDR3 has 15 amino acids. V was clipped by 4 bases and J by 1 base, with 12 bases between them. In DNA form, the CDR3 reads TGTGCCAGCAGCTCCCTTCCTAGCGGCACAGATACGCAGTATTTT. Residues: CASSSLPSGTDTQYF.

This chain joins TRBV6-5 and TRBJ2-7; TRBD2 matches at 9 bases. Trimming took 10 bases from V and 4 from J; bases not matched to a gene: 14. Germline V CDR1 and CDR2: MNHEY, SVGAGI. The CDR3 extends over 15 amino acids. Here the CDR3 reads CATKTSGTSGYEQYF. CDR3 coding DNA: TGTGCCACCAAGACTAGCGGAACTTCGGGGTACGAGCAGTACTTC.

This rearrangement joins TRBV5-1 to TRBJ2-5, with 10 nucleotides matching TRBD1. V gave up 4 bases and J gave up 4 bases; unmatched junction bases: 7. The CDR3 loop spans 15 amino acids. Germline values: CDR1 SGHRS, CDR2 YFSETQ. Written as DNA, the CDR3 is TGCGCCAGCAGCAAGGGGACAGGGGAGGGAGAGACCCAGTACTTC. As protein: CASSKGTGEGETQYF.

The sample holds a few counts of this clone. V is TRBV28 and J is TRBJ1-1; maybe TRBD1 (5 bases). Germline V gives CDR1 MDHEN, CDR2 SYDVKM. V was clipped by 3 bases and J by 11 bases, with 10 bases between them. The length of the CDR3 is 11 residues. The CDR3 bases are TGTGCCAGCAGTTTTGACAGCGTGGCTTTCTTT. This gives the protein CASSFDSVAFF.

The CDR3 loop is CASRGGNRGQPAFF. DNA of the CDR3: TGTGCCAGCAGAGGGGGAAACCGGGGCCAACCAGCTTTCTTT. The rearrangement uses TRBV28 and TRBJ1-1; weak D call: TRBD1 (6 bases). There are 14 residues in the CDR3. Trimming took 6 bases from V and 10 from J, leaving 21 bases between them. Germline assignment: CDR1 MDHEN and CDR2 SYDVKM.

CDR3 DNA: TGTGCCAGCAGCTTGCGTCTAGCGGGGGAAAACGAGCAGTACTTC. Translated, it gives CASSLRLAGENEQYF. The J gene is TRBJ2-7, the V gene TRBV5-4; 10 nucleotides agree with TRBD2. The CDR3 has 15 residues. Per the germline V gene, CDR1 is SGHNT and CDR2 is YYREEE (reference sequence). J gave up 5 bases and V 1 base, and 6 bases lay outside the gene matches.

This rearrangement joins TRBV7-9 to TRBJ2-6; D perhaps matches TRBD1 (7 bases). With 6 bases removed from V and 4 bases from J, the gap between germline ends came to 25 bases. The CDR3 has 19 amino acids. CDR1 and CDR2 (germline): SEHNR, FQNEAQ (reference sequence). CDR3 nucleotides: TGTGCCAGCAGTACACCTACAGGGGAGGTTTCTTCGGGGGCCAACGTCCTGACTTTC. Its translation: CASSTPTGEVSSGANVLTF.

V is TRBV19 and J is TRBJ1-5, with a weak D call TRBD1 (5 bases). CDR3 length equals 14 residues. Germline values: CDR1 LNHDA, CDR2 SQIVND (reference sequence). V shed 3 bases and J shed 7 bases, with 13 bases lying between them. CDR3: CASSIGGGVQPQHF. The CDR3 bases are TGTGCCAGTAGTATTGGTGGGGGGGTACAGCCCCAGCATTTT.

This clone was counted a few times. The rearrangement links TRBV5-1 to TRBJ2-7; 12 bases align to TRBD1. The CDR3 has 14 amino acids. Germline V CDR1 and CDR2: SGHRS, YFSETQ. V gave up 4 bases and J gave up 6 bases; unmatched junction bases: 5. CDR3 bases: TGCGCCAGCAGCCTGGGGACAGGGGGCGCCGAGCAGTACTTC. Translated, it gives CASSLGTGGAEQYF.

The CDR3 sequence: CASSESRNRGQEQYF. Here the CDR3 DNA reads TGTGCCAGCAGTGAATCTCGGAACAGGGGCCAAGAGCAGTATTTT. The chain has TRBV25-1 and TRBJ2-3; TRBD1 matches at 7 bases. The CDR3 is 15 residues long. Germline V gene sequence: CDR1 MGHDK, CDR2 SYGVNS. The J segment lost 11 bases and the V segment lost 1 base, leaving 12 bases of the junction unmatched.

This chain connects TRBV7-2 to TRBJ2-7; 9 bases align to TRBD2. Germline CDR1 SGHTA, CDR2 FQGNSA. The CDR3 extends over 14 amino acids. J was trimmed by 5 bases and V by 1 base; bases with no gene match: 3. The CDR3 reads CASSLGSGSHEQYF. In DNA, the CDR3 is TGTGCCAGCAGCTTAGGTAGCGGGAGCCACGAGCAGTACTTC. The variable domain in full, with the rest retrieved from reference TRBV7-2 and TRBJ2-7, is GAGVSQSPSNKVTEKGKDVELRCDPISGHTALYWYRQSLGQGLEFLIYFQGNSAPDKSGLPSDRFSAERTGGSVSTLTIQRTQQEDSAVYLCASSLGSGSHEQYFGPGTRLTVT.

CDR3 in DNA: TGCGCCAGCAGTGAAAGCCTCACAGATACGCAGTATTTT. Amino acids: CASSESLTDTQYF. V and J are TRBV10-1 and TRBJ2-3; D remains unclear. Trimming took off 3 bases at V and 2 bases at J, with 6 bases between the two ends. The CDR3 spans 13 residues. In germline, CDR1 is WNHNN, CDR2 SYGVQD (reference sequence).

This clone was seen a single time. DNA for the CDR3: TGTGCCAGCAGCTCCTCCGGGACTAGGTATTACAATGAGCAGTTCTTC. Protein sequence: CASSSSGTRYYNEQFF. This chain connects TRBV7-2 to TRBJ2-1, with 8 bases aligning to TRBD2. V lost 4 bases, J lost 4 bases, and 9 bases stayed unmatched. The CDR3 extends over 16 amino acids. Germline CDR1 is SGHTA and CDR2 is FQGNSA.

The V gene is TRBV7-9, the J gene TRBJ2-3; 8 bases fit TRBD2. The trim removed 2 bases at V and 1 base at J, leaving 5 bases unmatched. CDR1 SEHNR and CDR2 FQNEAQ come from the germline V gene (reference sequence). This CDR3 has 16 residues. The CDR3 spells CASSLSRGARTDTQYF. The CDR3 DNA reads TGTGCCAGCAGCTTATCGCGGGGGGCCCGCACAGATACGCAGTATTTT.

The rearrangement uses TRBV4-2 and TRBJ1-5; D is uncertain. Trimming cost V 0 bases and J 9 bases, with 15 bases left between them. The germline gives CDR1 LGHNA, CDR2 YNFKEQ. The CDR3 consists of 15 residues. The CDR3 loop reads CASSQEGGGVWPQHF. CDR3 sequence (DNA): TGTGCCAGCAGCCAAGAAGGAGGCGGTGTCTGGCCCCAGCATTTT.

The chain has TRBV27 and TRBJ1-2; D is unresolved. There are 12 residues in the CDR3. Trimming stripped 5 bases from V and 7 bases from J, with 11 bases between. Germline loops: CDR1 MNHEY, CDR2 SMNVEV (reference sequence). DNA for the CDR3: TGTGCCAGCAGTCCATGGGCGGGTGGCTACACCTTC. It codes for CASSPWAGGYTF.

This sequence joins TRBV5-4 and TRBJ1-2; D call uncertain. The germline CDR1 and CDR2 sequences are SGHNT and YYREEE (reference sequence). The CDR3 is 13 amino acids. V was cut by 2 bases and J by 4 bases, with 9 bases left in between. The CDR3 sequence: CASSFEDFYGYTF. The CDR3 DNA reads TGTGCCAGCAGCTTCGAGGATTTCTATGGCTACACCTTC.

The chain carries TRBV4-1 and TRBJ1-5, with 8 bases fitting TRBD1. V gave up 4 bases and J gave up 5 bases; unmatched junction bases: 10. From germline, CDR1 is MGHRA and CDR2 YSYEKL. CDR3 length: 16 amino acids. For the CDR3, the DNA is TGCGCCAGCAGCCGAGTCGGGACAGGTGACGATCAGCCCCAGCATTTT. Its protein product is CASSRVGTGDDQPQHF.

This clone appeared once. The chain is built from TRBV7-3 and TRBJ1-1, with TRBD1 matching 8 bases. CDR3 length: 14 residues. Germline CDR1 and CDR2: SGHTA and FQGTGA. Trimming at V came to 4 bases and at J to 3 bases, leaving 4 bases not matched to a gene. The CDR3 loop is CASSSSDRDTEAFF. CDR3 bases: TGTGCCAGCAGCTCCTCGGACAGGGACACTGAAGCTTTCTTT.

This clone appeared once. The V and J genes are TRBV11-2 and TRBJ2-7, with 8 bases identical to TRBD2. Germline V gene sequence: CDR1 SGHAT, CDR2 FQNNGV. Unmatched junction bases numbered 6, after V lost 6 bases and J lost 2 bases. This CDR3 spans 14 amino acids. In nucleotides, the CDR3 is TGTGCCAGCAGTATCCCGGGGGGGCCCTACGAGCAGTACTTC. Its protein product is CASSIPGGPYEQYF.

The J gene is TRBJ1-1, the V gene TRBV30; 10 bases are a match to TRBD1. The CDR3 runs 12 residues. Germline V CDR1 and CDR2: GTSNPN, SVGIG (reference sequence). V lost 5 bases and J lost 9; bases outside the gene matches: 6. DNA for the CDR3: TGTGCCTGGGGGGACAGGGGCGGCAAAGCTTTCTTT. It codes for CAWGDRGGKAFF.

Here the CDR3 reads CASSLAEIDNEQFF. DNA of the CDR3: TGTGCCAGCAGCTTAGCGGAGATAGACAATGAGCAGTTCTTC. The chain couples TRBV7-8 to TRBJ2-1; unclear D gene. The CDR3 spans 14 residues. Germline assignment: CDR1 SGHVS and CDR2 FQNEAQ. V was shortened by 0 bases and J by 5 bases, with 8 bases between the two germline ends.

The genes are TRBV7-9 and TRBJ2-5; 8 bases are shared with TRBD2. Germline V CDR1 and CDR2: SEHNR, FQNEAQ (reference sequence). The V segment lost 6 bases and the J segment 4 bases; nucleotides outside the gene matches: 10. The length of the CDR3 is 15 residues. The CDR3 bases are TGTGCCAGCAGGCCCGGGGGGGCCGGACGAGAGACCCAGTACTTC. Translating it yields CASRPGGAGRETQYF. The full variable domain, its missing parts supplied by reference TRBV7-9 and TRBJ2-5, is DTGVSQNPRHKITKRGQNVTFRCDPISEHNRLYWYRQTLGQGPEFLTYFQNEAQLEKSRLLSDRFSAERPKGSFSTLEIQRTEQGDSAMYLCASRPGGAGRETQYFGPGTRLLVL.

The rearrangement uses TRBV28 and TRBJ2-3, with no clear D. This CDR3 is built from 15 residues. Germline V gene sequence: CDR1 MDHEN, CDR2 SYDVKM. V gave up 1 base and J gave up 0 bases, with 8 bases separating them. CDR3 DNA sequence: TGTGCCAGCAGTTTATCGTCCGGGAGCACAGATACGCAGTATTTT. Its protein is CASSLSSGSTDTQYF.

This clone was seen once. This chain joins TRBV6-1 and TRBJ1-6, with a possible D match to TRBD1 (5 bases). The germline CDR1 and CDR2 sequences are MNHNS and SASEGT. V lost 11 bases, J lost 8 bases, and 16 bases lay in between. The CDR3 has 13 amino acids. The CDR3 is CAGTQGRDSPLHF. As DNA, the CDR3 is TGTGCCGGAACGCAGGGTCGGGATTCACCCCTCCACTTT.

The chain recombines TRBV4-2 with TRBJ1-1, with a possible D match to TRBD1 (5 bases). CDR1 and CDR2 from the germline V gene are LGHNA and YNFKEQ. The CDR3 extends over 14 amino acids. Trimming stripped 0 bases from V and 6 bases from J, with 11 bases between. The CDR3 spells CASSQESRVPEAFF. As DNA, the CDR3 is TGTGCCAGCAGCCAAGAGAGCAGGGTGCCTGAAGCTTTCTTT.